This paragraph covers one T cell receptor beta chain sequence. Its specificity is not known. The PCR contained 60 Vbeta and 13 Jbeta primers. Repertoires were generated with immunoSEQ multiplex PCR, while TCRdb's copy carries only in-frame clones and drops some. The sample shows about 160,000 clones, approximately 72% of them seen only once. The CDR3 is 14 amino acids. Germline CDR1 is MNHEY and CDR2 is SVGAGI. The ends lost 2 bases at V and 4 bases at J; junction bases unmatched: 4. The sample comes from a study of cytomegalovirus exposure and HLA in healthy donors. Whole-study context: Among about 179 million T cells, an earlier analysis found 117 million unique TCR beta sequences.

Whole-study findings and limits: Reports indicate that TCR beta sequences accurately predicted the HLA-A and HLA-B alleles of most subjects.

Sequenced sample: PBMCs. The rearrangement joins TRBV6-5 to TRBJ2-5; 7 bases line up with TRBD2. The source is a female donor in good health and CMV-seronegative. Here the CDR3 DNA reads TGTGCCAGCAGTTACGGAGTAGCGGGAGAGACCCAGTACTTC. Translating gives CASSYGVAGETQYF.